Listed here are 18 T cell receptor beta chains from one sample, sequenced in a study of T cell repertoires in cytomegalovirus infection. TCRdb used MiXCR to reprocess the reads, holding one entry per CDR3 protein. Seen here are 200,000 to 300,000 distinct CDR3 sequences, 9% to 15% observed once, and the top ten hold 1.6%. The sequenced material came from PBMCs. These receptors came from a human donor in good health (CMV status not recorded). Some clones in this sample may be carry-over from other donors' samples.

This clonotype was seen repeatedly, ten times or more. The V call is TRBV7-2, the J call TRBJ2-7, with TRBD1 identical over 11 bases. Germline values: CDR1 SGHTA, CDR2 FQGNSA. The CDR3 totals 15 residues. With 4 bases clipped from V and 7 bases from J, the junction kept 9 bases outside the gene matches. The CDR3 region has the DNA TGTGCCAGCAGCTCTCCGGGACAGGGGGGAAGGGAGCAGTACTTC. Translated, it gives CASSSPGQGGREQYF.

This clonotype was seen a few times. The chain recombines TRBV20-1 with TRBJ1-1, with 9 positions matching TRBD1. Per the germline V gene, CDR1 is DFQATT and CDR2 is SNEGSKA (reference sequence). The CDR3 is made up of 13 amino acids. With V trimmed by 5 bases and J by 7 bases, 8 bases remained unmatched. The CDR3 here is CSAWDRVDGEAFF. For the CDR3, the DNA is TGCAGTGCTTGGGACAGGGTAGACGGTGAAGCTTTCTTT.

This clonotype was counted at least ten times. The chain joins TRBV7-2 to TRBJ1-1; a possible D gene is TRBD1 (5 bases). Germline V gene lookup returns CDR1 SGHTA and CDR2 FQGNSA. V gave up 5 bases and J gave up 5 bases, with 12 bases separating them. The CDR3 extends over 13 amino acids. CDR3 in DNA: TGTGCCAGCAGCCTGACAGAGGGGACTGAAGCTTTCTTT. As protein: CASSLTEGTEAFF.

This sequence joins TRBV20-1 and TRBJ1-2; a possible D gene is TRBD1 (6 bases). The CDR3 has 18 residues. Germline CDR1 is DFQATT and CDR2 is SNEGSKA (reference sequence). V shed 0 bases and J shed 1 base, with 21 bases lying between them. CDR3 region: CSARELRGTLSINYGYTF. As DNA, the CDR3 is TGCAGTGCTAGAGAACTCCGGGGGACACTATCCATTAACTATGGCTACACCTTC.

This clonotype occurred many times. This chain uses TRBV28 with TRBJ2-4, with D possibly matching TRBD1 (5 bases). Deletions cut 5 bases from V and 0 bases from J, with 14 bases between. This CDR3 is 16 amino acids long. Germline CDR1 reads MDHEN; CDR2 reads SYDVKM. The CDR3 sequence is CASSTTGAIAKNIQYF. CDR3 in DNA: TGTGCCAGCAGTACCACAGGTGCGATAGCCAAAAACATTCAGTACTTC.

In DNA, the CDR3 is TGCAGTGCTAGAGGACCAGCCACAGATACGCAGTATTTT. This translates into CSARGPATDTQYF. The rearrangement uses TRBV20-1 and TRBJ2-3; D uncertain. With 1 base removed from V and 2 bases from J, the gap between germline ends came to 7 bases. The V gene's germline CDR1 is DFQATT and CDR2 SNEGSKA (reference sequence). The CDR3 runs 13 residues.

This clonotype was seen ten or more times. The chain links TRBV6-5 to TRBJ1-5; D is uncertain. There are 15 residues in the CDR3. Germline-derived CDR1 and CDR2 are MNHEY and SVGAGI. Trimming removed 4 bases from V and 0 bases from J, with 10 bases in between. Written as DNA, the CDR3 is TGTGCCAGCAGTTGGGGTCGGGATAGCAATCAGCCCCAGCATTTT. Its translation is CASSWGRDSNQPQHF.

This clonotype was observed a handful of times. The rearrangement joins TRBV4-3 to TRBJ1-4; TRBD1 might be the D (5 bases). Germline CDR1 reads LGHNA; CDR2 reads YSLEER. The CDR3 is 18 amino acids. Trimming took 0 bases from V and 5 from J, leaving 19 bases between them. For the CDR3, the DNA is TGCGCCAGCAGCCAAGATCCACATGGGGGGGGACGAAATGAAAAACTGTTTTTT. This sequence encodes CASSQDPHGGGRNEKLFF.

In its sample, this clonotype was seen many times. This CDR3 reads CASSLESGVSYEQYF. CDR3 in DNA: TGCGCCAGCAGCTTGGAGAGCGGGGTATCCTACGAGCAGTACTTC. V is TRBV5-1 and J is TRBJ2-7, with TRBD2 matching over 7 bases. J gave up 1 base and V 0 bases, and 4 bases lay outside the gene matches. The CDR3 covers 15 residues. Germline CDR1 reads SGHRS; CDR2 reads YFSETQ.

This clonotype was seen repeatedly, ten times or more. The V call is TRBV7-9, the J call TRBJ1-2; D may be TRBD1 (5 bases). From germline, CDR1 is SEHNR and CDR2 FQNEAQ (reference sequence). The germline V and J ends were trimmed by 5 bases and 5 bases, with 9 bases remaining between them. This CDR3 comprises 12 residues. In nucleotides, the CDR3 is TGTGCCAGCAGCCAGACAGCATATGGCTACACCTTC. This translates into CASSQTAYGYTF.

This clonotype was seen ten or more times. This chain uses TRBV7-2 with TRBJ2-7; D not certain. The V gene lost 1 base and the J gene lost 3 bases, with 13 bases spanning the gap. Germline loops: CDR1 SGHTA, CDR2 FQGNSA. The CDR3 loop spans 15 amino acids. The CDR3 is CASSLVIASGYEQYF. Here the CDR3 DNA reads TGTGCCAGCAGCTTAGTAATAGCATCTGGCTACGAGCAGTACTTC.

This clonotype was seen at least ten times. The J gene is TRBJ2-5, the V gene TRBV7-2, with TRBD2 identical over 9 bases. The J segment lost 1 base and the V segment lost 3 bases, leaving 6 bases of the junction unmatched. This CDR3 region has 16 residues. CDR1 and CDR2 from the germline V gene are SGHTA and FQGNSA. CDR3 nucleotides: TGTGCCAGCAGCTTGTCTAGCGGGACGATCCAAGAGACCCAGTACTTC. This codes for CASSLSSGTIQETQYF.

This clonotype was recorded a few times. CDR3 DNA: TGCGCCAGCAGCCAAGGACGGGACAGCGTGTACTATGGCTACACCTTC. Translation: CASSQGRDSVYYGYTF. The genes are TRBV4-1 and TRBJ1-2; 7 nucleotides align to TRBD1. J was trimmed by 3 bases and V by 1 base; bases with no gene match: 8. Per germline, CDR1 MGHRA and CDR2 YSYEKL. The CDR3 consists of 16 residues.

This clonotype has ten or more counts. The chain recombines TRBV7-2 with TRBJ2-6, with D uncertain. V was shortened by 1 base and J by 2 bases, with 3 bases between the two germline ends. This CDR3 spans 14 amino acids. The germline V gene encodes CDR1 SGHTA and CDR2 FQGNSA. Here the CDR3 reads CASSLEAGANVLTF. The CDR3 region has the DNA TGTGCCAGCAGCTTAGAGGCTGGGGCCAACGTCCTGACTTTC.

This clonotype occurred many times. V gene TRBV7-2 combines with J gene TRBJ1-6; D is ambiguous. V lost 5 bases, J lost 4 bases, and 15 bases lay in between. Germline V gives CDR1 SGHTA, CDR2 FQGNSA. The length of the CDR3 is 16 residues. In DNA, the CDR3 is TGTGCCAGCAGCAGTACCGGGATCTATTATAATTCACCCCTCCACTTT. It codes for CASSSTGIYYNSPLHF.

This clonotype was counted a single time. An end of the junction does not agree with germline; a read error may underlie this. V usage is TRBV29-1 and J usage is TRBJ2-7; D is ambiguous. Germline V gives CDR1 SQVTM, CDR2 ANQGSEA. The CDR3 is 12 residues long. Here the CDR3 reads CGVAPSNYEQYF. CDR3 nucleotide sequence: TGCGGCGTTGCCCCGTCGAACTACGAGCAGTACTTC.

The chain combines TRBV4-3 with TRBJ1-3; D call uncertain. With 0 bases removed from V and 4 bases from J, the gap between germline ends came to 10 bases. Per the germline V gene, CDR1 is LGHNA and CDR2 is YSLEER. The CDR3 totals 15 residues. The CDR3 sequence is CASSQDQGYGNTIYF. For the CDR3, the DNA is TGCGCCAGCAGCCAAGATCAAGGGTACGGAAACACCATATATTTT.

This clonotype was picked up many times. The chain couples TRBV6-5 to TRBJ1-1; possible D gene TRBD1, 6 bases. This CDR3 region has 14 residues. Germline V lookup: CDR1 MNHEY, CDR2 SVGAGI. Trimming left V 2 bases short and J 4 bases short, with 11 bases between. As DNA, the CDR3 is TGTGCCAGCAGTTACGCCACAGGGACCACTGAAGCTTTCTTT. Its protein is CASSYATGTTEAFF.